This T cell receptor (beta chain) was sequenced in a study of blood T cell repertoires in COVID-19. At the level of the study: Acute and convalescent COVID-19 samples came from the United States, Italy and Spain.

Per the authors' pipeline: Amplification of reference gene primers provided the estimated nucleated cell counts. Some clones are missing from TCRdb's copy, which holds only in-frame ones; the method was immunoSEQ multiplex PCR. From that table come the V and J calls and clone size; the DNA was used to work out D and trimming. The data contain just over 150,000 clones, under 90% of them singletons. The CDR3 runs 15 residues. Germline CDR1 reads SNHLY; CDR2 reads FYNNEI. Germline trimming cut 6 bases from V and 6 bases from J; bases unmatched to any gene: 12. The chain uses TRBV2 and TRBJ2-7; TRBD2 matches at 9 bases. The TCR originated in a man in his sixties with acute or convalescent COVID-19. The material sequenced was peripheral blood. CDR3 in amino acids: CASRGPRLAASEQYF. In DNA, the CDR3 is TGTGCCAGCAGGGGACCCCGACTAGCGGCCTCCGAGCAGTACTTC.